These 3 T cell receptor beta chains came from one sample sequenced in a study of blood T cell repertoires in COVID-19. Produced via immunoSEQ multiplex PCR; TCRdb's table is partial and in-frame only. Altogether 75,000 to 100,000 clones are present, over 70% being singletons, with the ten largest covering around 10%. Material for sequencing was peripheral blood. The receptors were sampled from a woman older than 75 with acute or convalescent COVID-19.

The V call is TRBV11-2, the J call TRBJ2-6; no firm D call. Looked up from germline, CDR1 is SGHAT and CDR2 is FQNNGV. Deletions cut 4 bases from V and 0 bases from J, with 10 bases between. CDR3 length: 16 amino acids. CDR3 DNA: TGTGCCAGCAGCTCCTACCTGTCCTCTGGGGCCAACGTCCTGACTTTC. Its translation: CASSSYLSSGANVLTF.

V is TRBV11-2 and J is TRBJ1-2; possibly TRBD1 for D (5 bases). This CDR3 contains 16 residues. Germline loops: CDR1 SGHAT, CDR2 FQNNGV. The ends were cut back, 4 bases at V and 8 bases at J, with 23 bases in the middle. CDR3 sequence: CASSSPGGKLSGGYTF. The CDR3 DNA sequence: TGTGCCAGCAGCTCACCGGGGGGGAAGTTATCCGGAGGCTACACCTTC.

This clone was recorded only once. The V and J genes are TRBV15 and TRBJ2-1, with D tentatively TRBD2 (5 bases). Trimming took off 3 bases at V and 8 bases at J, with 14 bases between the two ends. The CDR3 has 14 residues. In germline, CDR1 is LNHNV, CDR2 YYDKDF (reference sequence). CDR3 nucleotides: TGTGCCACCAGCAGTGGACTCATTGACTATGAGCAGTTCTTC. Its translation is CATSSGLIDYEQFF.